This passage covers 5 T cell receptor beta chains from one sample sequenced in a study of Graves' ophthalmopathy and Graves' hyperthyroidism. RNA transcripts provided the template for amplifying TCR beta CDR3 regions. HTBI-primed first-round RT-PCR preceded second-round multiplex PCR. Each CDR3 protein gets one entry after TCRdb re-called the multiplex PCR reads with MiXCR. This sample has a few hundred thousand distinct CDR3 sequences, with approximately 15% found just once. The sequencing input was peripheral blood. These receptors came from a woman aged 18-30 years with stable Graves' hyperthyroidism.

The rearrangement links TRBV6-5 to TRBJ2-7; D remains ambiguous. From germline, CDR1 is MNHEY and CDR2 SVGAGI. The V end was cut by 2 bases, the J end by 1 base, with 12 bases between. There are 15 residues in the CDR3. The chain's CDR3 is CASSYALYGSYEQYF. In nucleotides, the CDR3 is TGTGCCAGCAGTTACGCACTGTACGGGTCCTACGAGCAGTACTTC.

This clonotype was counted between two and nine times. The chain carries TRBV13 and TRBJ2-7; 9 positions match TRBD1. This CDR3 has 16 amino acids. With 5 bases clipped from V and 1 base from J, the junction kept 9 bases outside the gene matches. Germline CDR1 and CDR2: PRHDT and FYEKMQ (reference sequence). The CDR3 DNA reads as TGTGCCAGCAGCAAAGGCTACAGGGGGCTATCCTACGAGCAGTACTTC. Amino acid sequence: CASSKGYRGLSYEQYF.

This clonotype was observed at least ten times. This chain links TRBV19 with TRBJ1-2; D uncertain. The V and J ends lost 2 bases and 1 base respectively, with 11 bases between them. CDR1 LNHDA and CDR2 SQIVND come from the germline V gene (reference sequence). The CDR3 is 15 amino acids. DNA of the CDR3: TGTGCCAGTAGTATAAGACGGGCTGTTAACTATGGCTACACCTTC. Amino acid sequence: CASSIRRAVNYGYTF.

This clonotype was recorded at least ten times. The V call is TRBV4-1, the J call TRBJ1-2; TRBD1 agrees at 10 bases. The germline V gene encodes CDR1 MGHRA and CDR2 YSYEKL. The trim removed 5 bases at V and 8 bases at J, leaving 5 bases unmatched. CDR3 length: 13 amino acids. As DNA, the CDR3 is TGCGCCAGCAGCGCGGACAGGGGGAAGGGCTACACCTTC. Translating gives CASSADRGKGYTF.

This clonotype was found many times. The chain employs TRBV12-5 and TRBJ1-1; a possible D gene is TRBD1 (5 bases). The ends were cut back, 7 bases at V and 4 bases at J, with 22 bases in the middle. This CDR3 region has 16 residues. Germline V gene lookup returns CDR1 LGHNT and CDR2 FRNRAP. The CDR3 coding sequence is TGTGCTAGTGTAAAAGGGGCTGGGACTCCTGGCACTGAAGCTTTCTTT. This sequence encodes CASVKGAGTPGTEAFF.